This T cell receptor beta chain was identified in a study of cytomegalovirus exposure and HLA in healthy donors. Notes on this clone: Its target is not known.

Overall study results and limits: Evidence from a later analysis indicated that most CMV-associated TCR beta chains looked HLA-restricted.

In germline, CDR1 is SGHVS, CDR2 FQNEAQ. The V gene lost 4 bases and the J gene lost 0 bases, with 18 bases spanning the gap. The CDR3 spans 17 residues. Primers included in the PCR were 60 Vbeta and 13 Jbeta primers. Here immunoSEQ multiplex PCR was the method, and the copy in TCRdb shows in-frame clones only, minus some. The profile shows over 100,000 clones, less than 80% of them singletons. V usage is TRBV7-8 and J usage is TRBJ2-5, with TRBD2 as a possible D gene (5 bases). The sequence came from a man aged 40-50 years in good health and CMV-seropositive. The sequencing sample was made of PBMCs. The CDR3 DNA sequence: TGTGCCAGCAGCTCCACCGGGGAGCGTCAGTACCAAGAGACCCAGTACTTC. Translating it yields CASSSTGERQYQETQYF.